The sequence of this TCR beta chain was determined in a study of HIV-infected patients and healthy controls. At the level of the study: All patients had undetectable virus after a further year of therapy, about 65% of the 16 by the second bleed. The study's findings and limits: HIV+ repertoires were severely depleted of MAIT alpha-chain CDR3s, unlike healthy controls.

Follow-up blood was drawn about 14 weeks, roughly three months, after antiretroviral therapy began. Whole blood was used without fractionation, so all unsorted peripheral T cells were included. Germline values: CDR1 LNHNV, CDR2 YYDKDF (reference sequence). The V gene end was trimmed by 4 bases and the J gene end by 4 bases; junction bases not matched to a gene: 7. This CDR3 has 18 residues. cDNA was made from around 0.5 ug RNA using alpha and beta constant primers. Using multiplexing indices, alpha and beta chain libraries were generated apart by chain-specific third strand synthesis. The cDNA received a 5' RACE adapter containing a random hexamer plus an SP2 sequencing primer site. TCRdb re-called the 5' RACE reads through MiXCR, storing one row per CDR3 protein. The table records about 8,600 distinct CDR3 sequences, 8.4% of them present only once. Relative to its sample, this clonotype is medium-sized. Its antigen is still unknown.

Sequencing was performed on blood, taken during antiretroviral therapy. This clonotype originated in an adult with HIV infection. This rearrangement joins TRBV15 to TRBJ2-2; 15 bases agree with TRBD2. Written as DNA, the CDR3 is TGTGCCACCAGCACCCCGGGACTAGCGGGGGGTTTCACCGGGGAGCTGTTTTTT. This gives the protein CATSTPGLAGGFTGELFF.